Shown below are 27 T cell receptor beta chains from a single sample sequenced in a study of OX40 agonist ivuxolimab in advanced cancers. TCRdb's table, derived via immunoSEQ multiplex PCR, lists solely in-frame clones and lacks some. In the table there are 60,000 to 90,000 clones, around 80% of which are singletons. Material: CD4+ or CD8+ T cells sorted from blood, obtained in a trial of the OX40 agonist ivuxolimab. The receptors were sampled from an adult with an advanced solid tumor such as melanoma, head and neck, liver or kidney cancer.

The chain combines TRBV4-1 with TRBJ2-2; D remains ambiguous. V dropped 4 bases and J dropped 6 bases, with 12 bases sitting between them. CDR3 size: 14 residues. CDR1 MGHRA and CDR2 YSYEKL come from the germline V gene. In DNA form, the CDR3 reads TGCGCCAGCAGCCTCACTGAGGCCGCCGGGGAGCTGTTTTTT. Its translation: CASSLTEAAGELFF.

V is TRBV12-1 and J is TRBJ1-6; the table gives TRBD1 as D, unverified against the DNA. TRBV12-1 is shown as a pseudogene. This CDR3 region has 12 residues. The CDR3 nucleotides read TGTGCCAGTAAACAGGGGGATTCACCCCTCCACTTT. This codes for CASKQGDSPLHF.

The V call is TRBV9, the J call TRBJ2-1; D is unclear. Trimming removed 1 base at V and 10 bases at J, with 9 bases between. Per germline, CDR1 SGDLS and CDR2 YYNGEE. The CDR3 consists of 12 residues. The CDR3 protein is CASSVIAGEQFF. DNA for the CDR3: TGTGCCAGCAGCGTAATAGCTGGGGAGCAGTTCTTC.

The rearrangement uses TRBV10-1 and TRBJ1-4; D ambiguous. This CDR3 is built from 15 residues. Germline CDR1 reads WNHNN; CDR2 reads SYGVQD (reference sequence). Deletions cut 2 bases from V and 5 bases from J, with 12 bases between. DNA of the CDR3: TGCGCCAGCAGTGAGGATGGAACAGCAAATGAAAAACTGTTTTTT. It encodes CASSEDGTANEKLFF.

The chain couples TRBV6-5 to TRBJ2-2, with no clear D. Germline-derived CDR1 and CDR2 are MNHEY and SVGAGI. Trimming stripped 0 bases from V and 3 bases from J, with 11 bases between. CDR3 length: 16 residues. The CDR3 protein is CASSYSTMSDTGELFF. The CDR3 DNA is TGTGCCAGCAGTTACTCCACAATGTCGGACACCGGGGAGCTGTTTTTT.

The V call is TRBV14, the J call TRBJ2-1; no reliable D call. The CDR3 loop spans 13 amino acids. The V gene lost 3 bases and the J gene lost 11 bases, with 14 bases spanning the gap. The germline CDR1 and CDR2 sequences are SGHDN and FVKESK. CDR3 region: CASSHGPAQKQFF. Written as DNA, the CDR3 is TGTGCCAGCAGCCACGGGCCCGCACAGAAGCAGTTCTTC.

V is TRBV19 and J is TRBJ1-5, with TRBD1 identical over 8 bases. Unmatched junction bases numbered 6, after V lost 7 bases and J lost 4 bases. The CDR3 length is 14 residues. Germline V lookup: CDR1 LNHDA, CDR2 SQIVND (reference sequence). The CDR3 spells CASNLGQGNQPQHF. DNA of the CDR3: TGTGCCAGTAACCTAGGACAGGGTAATCAGCCCCAGCATTTT.

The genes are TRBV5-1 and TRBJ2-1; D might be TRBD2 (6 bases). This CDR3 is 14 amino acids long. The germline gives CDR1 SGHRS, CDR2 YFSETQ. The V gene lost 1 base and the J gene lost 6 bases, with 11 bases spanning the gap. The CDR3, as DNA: TGCGCCAGCAGCTTGAGTGCGGGGCTCAATGAGCAGTTCTTC. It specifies CASSLSAGLNEQFF.

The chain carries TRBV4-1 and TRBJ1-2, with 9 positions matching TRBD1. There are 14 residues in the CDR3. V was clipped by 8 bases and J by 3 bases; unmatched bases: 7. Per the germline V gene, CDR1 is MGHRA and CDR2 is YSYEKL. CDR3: CASARDRAYYGYTF. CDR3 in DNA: TGCGCCAGCGCCCGGGACAGGGCATACTATGGCTACACCTTC.

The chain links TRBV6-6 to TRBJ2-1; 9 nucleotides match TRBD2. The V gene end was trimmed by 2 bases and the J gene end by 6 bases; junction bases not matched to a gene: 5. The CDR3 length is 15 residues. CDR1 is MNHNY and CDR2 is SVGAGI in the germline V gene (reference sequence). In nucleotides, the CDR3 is TGTGCCAGCAGTTACGCGGGGGGGTACGTCAATGAGCAGTTCTTC. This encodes CASSYAGGYVNEQFF.

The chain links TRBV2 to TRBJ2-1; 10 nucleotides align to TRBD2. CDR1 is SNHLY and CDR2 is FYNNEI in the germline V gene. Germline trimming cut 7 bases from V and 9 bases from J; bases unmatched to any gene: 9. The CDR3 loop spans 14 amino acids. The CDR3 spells CASTRGAGGGEQFF. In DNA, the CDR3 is TGTGCCAGCACCCGGGGAGCGGGAGGGGGTGAGCAGTTCTTC.

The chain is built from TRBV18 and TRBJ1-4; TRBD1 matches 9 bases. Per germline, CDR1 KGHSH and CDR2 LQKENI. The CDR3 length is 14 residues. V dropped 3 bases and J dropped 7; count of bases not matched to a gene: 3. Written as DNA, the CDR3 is TGTGCCAGCTCACCCGGGACAGGGCCTGAAAAACTGTTTTTT. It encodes CASSPGTGPEKLFF.

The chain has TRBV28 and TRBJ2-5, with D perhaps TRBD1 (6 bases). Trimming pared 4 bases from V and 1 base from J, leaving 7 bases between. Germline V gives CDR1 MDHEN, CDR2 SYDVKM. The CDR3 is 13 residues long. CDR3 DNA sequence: TGTGCCAGCAGTTCGGACAGCCAAGAGACCCAGTACTTC. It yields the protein CASSSDSQETQYF.

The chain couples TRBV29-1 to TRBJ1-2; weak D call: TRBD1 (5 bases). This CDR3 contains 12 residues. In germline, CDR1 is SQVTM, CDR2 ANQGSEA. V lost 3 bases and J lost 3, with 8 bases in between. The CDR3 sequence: CSVEGRDYGYTF. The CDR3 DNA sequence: TGCAGCGTTGAGGGCAGGGACTATGGCTACACCTTC. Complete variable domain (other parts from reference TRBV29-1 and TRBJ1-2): SAVISQKPSRDICQRGTSLTIQCQVDSQVTMMFWYRQQPGQSLTLIATANQGSEATYESGFVIDKFPISRPNLTFSTLTVSNMSPEDSSIYLCSVEGRDYGYTFGSGTRLTVV.

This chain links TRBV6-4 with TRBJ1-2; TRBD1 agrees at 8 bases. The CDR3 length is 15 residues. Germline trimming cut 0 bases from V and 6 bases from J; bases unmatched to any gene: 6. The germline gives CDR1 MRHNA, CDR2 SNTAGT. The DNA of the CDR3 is TGTGCCAGCAGTGACTCGGGGGACAGGTTGGATGGCTACACCTTC. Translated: CASSDSGDRLDGYTF.

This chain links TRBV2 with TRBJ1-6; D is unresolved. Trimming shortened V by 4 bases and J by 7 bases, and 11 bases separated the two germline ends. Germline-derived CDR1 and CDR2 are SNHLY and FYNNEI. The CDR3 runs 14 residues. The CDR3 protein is CASSVGGRNSPLHF. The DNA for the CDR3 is TGTGCCAGCAGTGTTGGCGGGCGGAATTCACCCCTCCACTTT.

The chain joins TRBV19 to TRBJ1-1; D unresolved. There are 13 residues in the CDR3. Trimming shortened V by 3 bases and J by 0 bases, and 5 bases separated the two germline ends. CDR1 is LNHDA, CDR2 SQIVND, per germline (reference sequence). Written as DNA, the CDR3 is TGTGCCAGTAGTATCAACCTGAACACTGAAGCTTTCTTT. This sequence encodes CASSINLNTEAFF.

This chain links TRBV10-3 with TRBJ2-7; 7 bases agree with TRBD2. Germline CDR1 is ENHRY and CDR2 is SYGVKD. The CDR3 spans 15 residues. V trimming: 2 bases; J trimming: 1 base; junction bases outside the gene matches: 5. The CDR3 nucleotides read TGTGCCATCAGTGAGGGCGGGAGAGGGTCCTACGAGCAGTACTTC. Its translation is CAISEGGRGSYEQYF.

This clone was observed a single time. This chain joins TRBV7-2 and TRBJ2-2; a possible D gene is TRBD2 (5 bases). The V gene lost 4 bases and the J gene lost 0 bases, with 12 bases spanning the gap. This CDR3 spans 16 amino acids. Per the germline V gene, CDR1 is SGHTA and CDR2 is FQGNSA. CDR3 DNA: TGTGCCAGCAGCTCCTACACGGGATCGAACACCGGGGAGCTGTTTTTT. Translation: CASSSYTGSNTGELFF.

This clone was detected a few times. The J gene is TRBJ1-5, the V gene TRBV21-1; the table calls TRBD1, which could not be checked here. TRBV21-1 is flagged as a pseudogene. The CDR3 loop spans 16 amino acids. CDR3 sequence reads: CASSQEPGRANQPQHF. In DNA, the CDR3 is TGTGCCAGCAGTCAGGAGCCCGGCAGGGCTAATCAGCCCCAGCATTTT.

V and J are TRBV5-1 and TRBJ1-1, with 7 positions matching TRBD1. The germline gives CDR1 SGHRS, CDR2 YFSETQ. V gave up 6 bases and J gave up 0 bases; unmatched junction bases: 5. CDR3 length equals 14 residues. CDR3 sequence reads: CASNQGGMNTEAFF. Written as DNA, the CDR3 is TGCGCCAGCAACCAGGGGGGCATGAACACTGAAGCTTTCTTT.

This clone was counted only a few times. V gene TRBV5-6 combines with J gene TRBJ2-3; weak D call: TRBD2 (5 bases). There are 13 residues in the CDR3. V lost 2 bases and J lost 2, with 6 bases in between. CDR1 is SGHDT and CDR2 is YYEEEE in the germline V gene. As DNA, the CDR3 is TGTGCCAGCAGCTTCGGGGTCACAGATACGCAGTATTTT. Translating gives CASSFGVTDTQYF.

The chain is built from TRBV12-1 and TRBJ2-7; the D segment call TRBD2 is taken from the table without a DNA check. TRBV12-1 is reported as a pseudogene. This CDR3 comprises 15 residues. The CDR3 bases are TGTGCCAGCTCCCTTCGGGGTTGGAGCTCCTACGAGCAGTACGTC. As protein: CASSLRGWSSYEQYV.

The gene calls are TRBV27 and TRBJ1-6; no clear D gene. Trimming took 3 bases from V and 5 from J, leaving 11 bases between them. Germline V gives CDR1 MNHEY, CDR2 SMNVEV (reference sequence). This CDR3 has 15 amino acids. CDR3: CASSFSQANNSPLHF. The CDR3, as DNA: TGTGCCAGCAGTTTCAGCCAGGCCAATAATTCACCCCTCCACTTT.

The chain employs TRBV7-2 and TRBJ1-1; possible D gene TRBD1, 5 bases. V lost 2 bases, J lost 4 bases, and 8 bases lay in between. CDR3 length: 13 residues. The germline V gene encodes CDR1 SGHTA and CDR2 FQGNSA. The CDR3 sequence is CASSLRGGTEAFF. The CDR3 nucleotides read TGTGCCAGCAGCTTACGGGGGGGCACTGAAGCTTTCTTT.

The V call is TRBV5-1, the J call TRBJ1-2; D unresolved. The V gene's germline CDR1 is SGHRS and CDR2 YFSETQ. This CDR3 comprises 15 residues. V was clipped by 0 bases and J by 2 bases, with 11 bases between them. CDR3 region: CASSLGGFKNYGYTF. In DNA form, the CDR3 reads TGCGCCAGCAGCTTGGGGGGATTTAAGAACTATGGCTACACCTTC.

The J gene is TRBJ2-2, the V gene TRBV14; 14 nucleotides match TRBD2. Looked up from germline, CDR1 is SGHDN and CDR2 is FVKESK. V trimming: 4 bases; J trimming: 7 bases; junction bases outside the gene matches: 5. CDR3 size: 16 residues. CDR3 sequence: CASSPWTSGRIGELFF. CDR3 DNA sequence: TGTGCCAGCAGCCCCTGGACTAGCGGGAGGATCGGGGAGCTGTTTTTT.